This T cell receptor (beta chain) was observed in a study of T cell changes during pregnancy in multiple sclerosis. Generated by immunoSEQ multiplex PCR, the TCRdb table keeps only in-frame clones and is missing some. The data show about 98,000 clones, with around 92% seen just once and approximately 2.2% held by the top ten. V was clipped by 4 bases and J by 4 bases; unmatched bases: 0. CDR1 KGHSH and CDR2 LQKENI come from the germline V gene. The length of the CDR3 is 12 residues. The sequencing here drew on peripheral blood, taken after pregnancy. The origin of this receptor is a female donor in good health, enrolled as a control in a pregnancy study. The V call is TRBV18, the J call TRBJ1-2; TRBD1 aligns across 7 bases. The CDR3 reads CASSRDSYGYTF. The CDR3 DNA follows: TGTGCCAGCTCACGGGACAGCTATGGCTACACCTTC.